The 23 T cell receptor beta chains listed next were all sequenced from one sample in a study of blood T cell repertoires in COVID-19 (dated by TCRdb to 2018 to 2021). Library preparation was by the immunoSEQ multiplex PCR assay. TCRdb holds this immuneACCESS table with in-frame rearrangements only. Some clones are missing; in checked studies, unresolved V genes explain under half, and the rest has no known cause. The sample contains over 200,000 clones, about 86% of them found a single time. 5.7% of the sample lies in the top ten. Sequencing was carried out using peripheral blood. The receptors originated from an elderly man with acute or convalescent COVID-19.

The rearrangement joins TRBV5-4 to TRBJ2-5; TRBD1 might be the D (6 bases). V lost 0 bases and J 5 bases, leaving 11 bases between the germline ends. Germline-derived CDR1 and CDR2 are SGHNT and YYREEE (reference sequence). This CDR3 is built from 14 residues. The CDR3 bases are TGTGCCAGCAGCTTGGGAGGGGGAAGGGAGACCCAGTACTTC. Protein product: CASSLGGGRETQYF.

The chain links TRBV5-1 to TRBJ2-7; 8 bases match TRBD2. Germline V gene data show CDR1 as SGHRS and CDR2 as YFSETQ. CDR3 length equals 15 residues. J was trimmed by 6 bases and V by 3 bases; bases with no gene match: 11. CDR3 DNA sequence: TGCGCCAGCAGCTGGGATAGCGGGATCTGGCGCGAGCAGTACTTC. This encodes CASSWDSGIWREQYF.

In nucleotides, the CDR3 is TGTGCCATCAGGGGACTAGCGGGAGGACCAGAGACCCAGTACTTC. Amino acids: CAIRGLAGGPETQYF. This rearrangement joins TRBV10-3 to TRBJ2-5, with 15 bases lining up with TRBD2. V was pared by 6 bases and J by 4 bases, with 3 bases of the junction left unmatched. The CDR3 runs to 15 residues. Germline V gives CDR1 ENHRY, CDR2 SYGVKD.

The chain combines TRBV11-1 with TRBJ2-1; 7 nucleotides match TRBD1. V was clipped by 5 bases and J by 7 bases; unmatched bases: 14. Germline V gene sequence: CDR1 SGHAT, CDR2 FQDESV (reference sequence). The CDR3 loop spans 16 amino acids. CDR3 sequence (DNA): TGTGCCAGCAGCCCGATAAGACAGGGTATCGGGAATGAGCAGTTCTTC. It translates to CASSPIRQGIGNEQFF.

The CDR3 loop is CASSLGFGRTGGNIQYF. The CDR3 DNA reads TGTGCCAGCAGCCTAGGGTTTGGGAGGACAGGGGGGAACATTCAGTACTTC. The genes are TRBV7-8 and TRBJ2-4, with 10 nucleotides matching TRBD1. The CDR3 length is 17 residues. V was clipped by 5 bases and J by 7 bases; unmatched bases: 14. The germline CDR1 and CDR2 sequences are SGHVS and FQNEAQ.

This clone was seen a handful of times. The V and J genes are TRBV11-2 and TRBJ2-1, with D perhaps matching TRBD2 (6 bases). The CDR3 spans 14 residues. V dropped 1 base and J dropped 6 bases, with 10 bases sitting between them. Germline V gene lookup returns CDR1 SGHAT and CDR2 FQNNGV. CDR3 bases: TGTGCCAGCAGCTTAGCGGGAGTAGGCAATGAGCAGTTCTTC. It encodes CASSLAGVGNEQFF. The whole variable domain, filled in from reference TRBV11-2 and TRBJ2-1, reads EAGVAQSPRYKIIEKRQSVAFWCNPISGHATLYWYQQILGQGPKLLIQFQNNGVVDDSQLPKDRFSAERLKGVDSTLKIQPAKLEDSAVYLCASSLAGVGNEQFFGPGTRLTVL.

The chain employs TRBV6-6 and TRBJ2-1, with D perhaps TRBD2 (6 bases). The CDR3 consists of 16 residues. Germline CDR1 and CDR2: MNHNY and SVGAGI (reference sequence). Trimming removed 10 bases at V and 0 bases at J, with 19 bases between. CDR3 nucleotide sequence: TGTGCCACCCGAAACGCCGCGGGAAGCTCCTACAATGAGCAGTTCTTC. Translating it yields CATRNAAGSSYNEQFF.

V is TRBV11-2 and J is TRBJ2-1; possible D gene TRBD2, 5 bases. CDR3 length: 17 residues. V was shortened by 1 base and J by 0 bases, with 13 bases between the two germline ends. Germline V gene sequence: CDR1 SGHAT, CDR2 FQNNGV. The DNA for the CDR3 is TGTGCCAGCAGCTTAGGTATAGCGCGGAGCTCCTACAATGAGCAGTTCTTC. Translated, it gives CASSLGIARSSYNEQFF.

The V and J genes are TRBV7-9 and TRBJ2-3, with no clear D. The CDR3 contains 14 residues. V was trimmed by 2 bases and J by 2 bases, leaving 8 bases between them. CDR1 SEHNR and CDR2 FQNEAQ come from the germline V gene (reference sequence). The CDR3 loop reads CASSLTGSTDTQYF. The CDR3, as DNA: TGTGCCAGCAGCTTAACTGGTTCCACAGATACGCAGTATTTT.

The chain has TRBV28 and TRBJ2-7, with 7 bases lining up with TRBD1. Germline-derived CDR1 and CDR2 are MDHEN and SYDVKM. The CDR3 runs to 14 residues. V shed 5 bases and J 2 bases; nucleotides not matched to a gene: 6. The DNA for the CDR3 is TGTGCCAGCAGTCCGATAGGGGGCCCCTACGAGCAGTACTTC. It translates to CASSPIGGPYEQYF.

V and J are TRBV28 and TRBJ1-6; 8 bases match TRBD1. V dropped 2 bases and J dropped 11; count of bases not matched to a gene: 8. The CDR3 length is 15 residues. CDR1 and CDR2 from the germline V gene are MDHEN and SYDVKM. The CDR3: CASSLGQGVNPPLHF. The CDR3 DNA sequence: TGTGCCAGCAGTTTAGGACAGGGAGTTAACCCACCCCTCCACTTT.

In its sample, this clone was seen a few times. The chain links TRBV6-5 to TRBJ1-1; possibly TRBD1 for D (5 bases). CDR1 MNHEY and CDR2 SVGAGI come from the germline V gene. The CDR3 consists of 15 residues. V lost 6 bases to trimming and J lost 2 bases, with 16 bases between them. CDR3 region: CASSRGEGTNTEAFF. DNA for the CDR3: TGTGCCAGCAGCCGAGGGGAGGGGACCAACACTGAAGCTTTCTTT.

This clone was counted between two and nine times. V gene TRBV19 combines with J gene TRBJ2-2; D remains ambiguous. Germline values: CDR1 LNHDA, CDR2 SQIVND (reference sequence). The CDR3 covers 14 residues. V was shortened by 7 bases and J by 0 bases, with 9 bases between the two germline ends. The CDR3 nucleotides are TGTGCCAGTATTTTTAGTTCGAACACCGGGGAGCTGTTTTTT. This gives the protein CASIFSSNTGELFF. The full variable domain, rest sourced from reference TRBV19 and TRBJ2-2, is DGGITQSPKYLFRKEGQNVTLSCEQNLNHDAMYWYRQDPGQGLRLIYYSQIVNDFQKGDIAEGYSVSREKKESFPLTVTSAQKNPTAFYLCASIFSSNTGELFFGEGSRLTVL.

This clone has a handful of counts. The chain carries TRBV7-9 and TRBJ1-1; 7 bases line up with TRBD1. Germline CDR1 SEHNR, CDR2 FQNEAQ (reference sequence). V was pared by 6 bases and J by 3 bases, with 10 bases of the junction left unmatched. There are 15 residues in the CDR3. CDR3 in amino acids: CASRLQGMGYTEAFF. CDR3 nucleotide sequence: TGTGCCAGCAGGCTACAGGGGATGGGATACACTGAAGCTTTCTTT.

This chain links TRBV5-4 with TRBJ1-5, with D maybe TRBD1 (5 bases). This CDR3 is 16 amino acids long. V was clipped by 1 base and J by 0 bases, with 11 bases between them. Germline V lookup: CDR1 SGHNT, CDR2 YYREEE (reference sequence). The CDR3 here is CASSLFGGDSNQPQHF. Written as DNA, the CDR3 is TGTGCCAGCAGCTTGTTCGGGGGAGATAGCAATCAGCCCCAGCATTTT.

The J gene is TRBJ1-1, the V gene TRBV4-2; D is unclear. Germline-derived CDR1 and CDR2 are LGHNA and YNFKEQ. The CDR3 sequence is 14 residues long. Between the trimmed V and J ends, which lost 1 base and 0 bases, there was a span of 6 bases. The CDR3 protein is CASSQALMNTEAFF. CDR3 DNA sequence: TGTGCCAGCAGCCAAGCGTTAATGAACACTGAAGCTTTCTTT.

The chain is built from TRBV28 and TRBJ1-1; the match to TRBD1 covers 7 bases. The germline gives CDR1 MDHEN, CDR2 SYDVKM. V was clipped by 6 bases and J by 1 base; unmatched bases: 2. The CDR3 is 13 amino acids. CDR3 nucleotides: TGTGCCAGCAGGGGGACAGAGAACACTGAAGCTTTCTTT. Translated: CASRGTENTEAFF.

CDR3 in DNA: TGTGCCAGCAGCTTGACGGACAGGGGGGGCTATGGCTACACCTTC. This sequence encodes CASSLTDRGGYGYTF. The gene calls are TRBV5-8 and TRBJ1-2, with TRBD1 matching over 10 bases. The CDR3 covers 15 residues. V lost 1 base, J lost 4 bases, and 4 bases stayed unmatched. Per germline, CDR1 SGHTS and CDR2 YDEGEE.

This clone has a single count. The chain couples TRBV19 to TRBJ2-5, with TRBD2 matching over 10 bases. CDR1 is LNHDA, CDR2 SQIVND, per germline (reference sequence). This CDR3 has 13 residues. Trimming cost V 9 bases and J 4 bases; bases outside gene matches: 5. Here the CDR3 reads CASSGGAGETQYF. The CDR3 DNA is TGTGCCAGCAGCGGGGGGGCCGGAGAGACCCAGTACTTC.

The rearrangement uses TRBV28 and TRBJ1-5, with a weak D call TRBD1 (6 bases). The CDR3 loop spans 15 amino acids. Trimming pared 6 bases from V and 3 bases from J, leaving 15 bases between. Germline CDR1 MDHEN, CDR2 SYDVKM. For the CDR3, the DNA is TGTGCCAGCAGCGCACAGGGAACGGCCAATCAGCCCCAGCATTTT. Translation gives CASSAQGTANQPQHF.

Written as DNA, the CDR3 is TGTGCCATCAGTGAGTTCCGACAGGGGGCGGCGGGCACAGATACGCAGTATTTT. Translating gives CAISEFRQGAAGTDTQYF. V gene TRBV10-3 combines with J gene TRBJ2-3; 10 bases match TRBD1. The J segment lost 1 base and the V segment lost 1 base, leaving 8 bases of the junction unmatched. Germline values: CDR1 ENHRY, CDR2 SYGVKD. This CDR3 spans 18 amino acids.

This clone was seen just once. The chain carries TRBV28 and TRBJ2-3; tentative D call: TRBD2 (5 bases). This CDR3 spans 15 amino acids. Germline values: CDR1 MDHEN, CDR2 SYDVKM. Trimming stripped 2 bases from V and 4 bases from J, with 13 bases between. The CDR3 region is CASSLVGGGADTQYF. The CDR3 coding sequence is TGTGCCAGCAGTTTAGTAGGAGGAGGCGCAGATACGCAGTATTTT.

This clone has more than one count but fewer than ten. The chain recombines TRBV6-7 with TRBJ1-5; D gene unclear. TRBV6-7 is given ORF status, its function remaining uncertain. Trimming shortened V by 6 bases and J by 5 bases, and 11 bases separated the two germline ends. This CDR3 comprises 13 residues. As DNA, the CDR3 is TGTGCCAGCAGGTTGATTCTAGATCAGCCCCAGCATTTT. Its protein is CASRLILDQPQHF.